The rows below give T cell receptor beta chains drawn from one sample of a study of read filtering for tumor transcriptome and immune sequencing. TCRdb re-analysed the reads in MiXCR, keeping a single row per CDR3 protein. The table has 35,000 to 50,000 distinct CDR3 sequences, roughly 20% seen once. Sequenced material: a population of CD138-negative cells sorted from bone marrow. These receptors all stem from a donor at least 40 years old with multiple myeloma. Each CDR3 is given with its conserved first and last residue. Fields, in order: V gene, J gene, D gene, CDR3 length, clone size, CDR3 protein, CDR3 DNA. D genes are given only for firm matches. Not every row has a clone size; where given, it reads once, few, many or a size class.

V gene: TRBV7-9; J gene: TRBJ2-5; D gene: .; CDR3 length: 14; clone size: many; CDR3 protein: CASSASLAIETQYF; CDR3 DNA: TGTGCCAGCAGCGCAAGTTTGGCGATAGAGACCCAGTACTTC
V gene: TRBV7-8; J gene: TRBJ2-3; D gene: .; CDR3 length: 14; clone size: many; CDR3 protein: CASSKLGDTDTQYF; CDR3 DNA: TGTGCCAGCAGTAAACTCGGCGACACAGATACGCAGTATTTT
V gene: TRBV12-3/TRBV12-4; J gene: TRBJ2-5; D gene: .; CDR3 length: 12; clone size: few; CDR3 protein: CASSFEGETQYF; CDR3 DNA: TGTGCCAGCAGTTTTGAGGGGGAGACCCAGTACTTC
V gene: TRBV21-1; J gene: TRBJ2-1; D gene: .; CDR3 length: 10; clone size: many; CDR3 protein: CASSKGDGRF; CDR3 DNA: TGTGCCAGCAGCAAAGGGGACGGAAGGTTC
V gene: TRBV19; J gene: TRBJ2-1; D gene: TRBD2; CDR3 length: 16; clone size: many; CDR3 protein: CASSKTSGRHHNEQFF; CDR3 DNA: TGTGCCAGTAGCAAAACTAGCGGGAGACACCACAATGAGCAGTTCTTC
V gene: TRBV9; J gene: TRBJ2-5; D gene: TRBD1; CDR3 length: 14; clone size: few; CDR3 protein: CASSPRTGMETQYF; CDR3 DNA: TGTGCCAGCAGCCCCCGGACAGGGATGGAGACCCAGTACTTC
V gene: TRBV12-3/TRBV12-4; J gene: TRBJ2-2; D gene: .; CDR3 length: 16; clone size: few; CDR3 protein: CASSLYRLADTGELFF; CDR3 DNA: TGTGCCAGCAGTTTATACCGTCTAGCCGACACCGGGGAGCTGTTTTTT
V gene: TRBV20-1; J gene: TRBJ2-5; D gene: .; CDR3 length: 18; clone size: few; CDR3 protein: CSARPTNLRSPDLETQYF; CDR3 DNA: TGCAGTGCTAGACCAACTAATTTACGGTCCCCGGATTTAGAGACCCAGTACTTC
V gene: TRBV18; J gene: TRBJ2-5; D gene: .; CDR3 length: 13; clone size: many; CDR3 protein: CASSPKGDETQYF; CDR3 DNA: TGTGCCAGCTCACCCAAAGGGGACGAGACCCAGTACTTC
V gene: TRBV28; J gene: TRBJ1-1; D gene: .; CDR3 length: 15; clone size: many; CDR3 protein: CASSSQGTGNTEAFF; CDR3 DNA: TGTGCCAGCAGTTCCCAAGGGACTGGGAACACTGAAGCTTTCTTT
V gene: TRBV5-1; J gene: TRBJ1-1; D gene: .; CDR3 length: 14; clone size: many; CDR3 protein: CASTGGALNTEAFF; CDR3 DNA: TGCGCCAGCACCGGGGGGGCCTTGAACACTGAAGCTTTCTTT
V gene: TRBV12-3/TRBV12-4; J gene: TRBJ2-5; D gene: .; CDR3 length: 12; clone size: many; CDR3 protein: CASKGQQETQYF; CDR3 DNA: TGTGCCAGCAAAGGACAGCAAGAGACCCAGTACTTC
V gene: TRBV20-1; J gene: TRBJ2-6; D gene: .; CDR3 length: 17; clone size: many; CDR3 protein: CSARDTGPPSGANVLTF; CDR3 DNA: TGCAGTGCTAGAGACACCGGGCCTCCAAGTGGGGCCAACGTCCTGACTTTC
V gene: TRBV6-5; J gene: TRBJ1-4; D gene: .; CDR3 length: 16; clone size: many; CDR3 protein: CASSPGAVTTNEKLFF; CDR3 DNA: TGTGCCAGCTCCCCGGGGGCAGTGACAACTAATGAAAAACTGTTTTTT
V gene: TRBV2; J gene: TRBJ2-7; D gene: .; CDR3 length: 11; clone size: many; CDR3 protein: CASSGLAGQYF; CDR3 DNA: TGTGCCAGCAGTGGATTAGCCGGGCAGTACTTC
V gene: TRBV29-1; J gene: TRBJ2-1; D gene: .; CDR3 length: 14; clone size: many; CDR3 protein: CSVERDGEYNEQFF; CDR3 DNA: TGCAGCGTTGAAAGGGACGGTGAATACAATGAGCAGTTCTTC
V gene: TRBV28; J gene: TRBJ2-1; D gene: TRBD2; CDR3 length: 15; clone size: many; CDR3 protein: CASNSGTSEYNEQFF; CDR3 DNA: TGTGCCAGCAACTCCGGGACTAGCGAGTACAATGAGCAGTTCTTC
V gene: TRBV6-1; J gene: TRBJ2-7; D gene: TRBD1; CDR3 length: 13; clone size: many; CDR3 protein: CASRPGQGGEQYF; CDR3 DNA: TGTGCCAGCAGGCCGGGACAGGGAGGCGAGCAGTACTTC
V gene: TRBV7-9; J gene: TRBJ2-2; D gene: TRBD1; CDR3 length: 16; clone size: many; CDR3 protein: CASSHRDRMNTGELFF; CDR3 DNA: TGTGCCAGCAGCCATCGGGACAGGATGAACACCGGGGAGCTGTTTTTT
V gene: TRBV6-2/TRBV6-3; J gene: TRBJ2-2; D gene: .; CDR3 length: 16; clone size: .; CDR3 protein: CASSYSSQPYTGELFF; CDR3 DNA: TGTGCCAGCAGTTACTCGAGCCAGCCTTACACCGGGGAGCTGTTTTTT
V gene: TRBV7-9; J gene: TRBJ2-1; D gene: TRBD2; CDR3 length: 13; clone size: medium-sized; CDR3 protein: CASSKLADNEQFF; CDR3 DNA: TGTGCCAGCAGCAAACTAGCGGACAATGAGCAGTTCTTC
V gene: TRBV20-1; J gene: TRBJ2-7; D gene: .; CDR3 length: 11; clone size: many; CDR3 protein: CSASSGYEQYF; CDR3 DNA: TGCAGTGCTAGTTCTGGTTACGAGCAGTACTTC
V gene: TRBV4-1; J gene: TRBJ2-5; D gene: .; CDR3 length: 13; clone size: many; CDR3 protein: CASSQGRGETQYF; CDR3 DNA: TGCGCCAGCAGCCAAGGGAGAGGAGAGACCCAGTACTTC
V gene: TRBV29-1; J gene: TRBJ2-6; D gene: .; CDR3 length: 13; clone size: many; CDR3 protein: CSVRSSGANVLTF; CDR3 DNA: TGCAGCGTCAGGAGCTCTGGGGCCAACGTCCTGACTTTC
V gene: TRBV5-1; J gene: TRBJ1-1; D gene: TRBD1; CDR3 length: 14; clone size: many; CDR3 protein: CASSFGQGIGKAFF; CDR3 DNA: TGCGCCAGCAGCTTCGGACAGGGAATAGGGAAAGCTTTCTTT
V gene: TRBV28; J gene: TRBJ2-1; D gene: .; CDR3 length: 14; clone size: .; CDR3 protein: CASSPRATYNEQSF; CDR3 DNA: TGTGCCAGCAGTCCTAGGGCAACCTACAATGAGCAGTCCTTC